The clone carrying this TCR beta chain appeared a few times. The antigen is unknown. These data originate in a study of early T cells in non-severe SARS-CoV-2 infection. About the research overall: Unsorted whole-blood RNA was sequenced in bulk, leaving chains unpaired.

Study outcomes and limitations: The VDJdb matching leaned toward anti-spike CD8 responses and overlooked private and CD4 specificities.

Tagging with unique molecular identifiers was applied to individual cDNA molecules. TCRdb independently ran MiXCR on the 5' RACE reads; one entry per CDR3 protein. The repertoire includes about 31,000 distinct CDR3 sequences, around 5% of them detected once, and about a fifth sits in the top ten. Source material: whole blood. The TCR sequence derives from an adult who was a healthcare worker with PCR-confirmed SARS-CoV-2 infection or an uninfected control (not recorded which).

CDR3: CASSLGEAAWGYEQYF. As DNA, the CDR3 is TGTGCCAGCAGCTTGGGGGAAGCGGCCTGGGGATACGAGCAGTACTTC. The J gene is TRBJ2-7, the V gene TRBV5-6; D perhaps matches TRBD2 (5 bases). The germline V gene encodes CDR1 SGHDT and CDR2 YYEEEE. Trimming took 0 bases from V and 4 from J, leaving 17 bases between them. The CDR3 contains 16 residues.